The source of this T cell receptor beta chain is a study of T-cell memory formation after mild COVID-19. Study outcomes and limitations: Cross-reactive memory appears to have joined, as suggested by some responding clones showing up in pre-infection memory. Second-wave clones reaching peak frequency on day 37 lacked confirmed SARS-CoV-2 specificity.

This clonotype was observed a few times. Its antigen is not identified. Employing constant-segment primers, 5'RACE generated TCR alpha and TCR beta cDNA libraries bearing sample barcodes and UMIs. One entry per CDR3 protein results from TCRdb running MiXCR on the 5' RACE reads. The sample lists some 49,000 distinct CDR3 sequences; 25% to 30% were seen once. The CDR3 contains 13 residues. The V end was cut by 6 bases, the J end by 5 bases, with 11 bases between. Looked up from germline, CDR1 is MNHEY and CDR2 is SVGAGI. Sequencing was done on a sample of PBMCs or a T cell subset sorted from them (not recorded which). This chain connects TRBV6-5 to TRBJ1-5, with a weak D call TRBD1 (6 bases). This receptor was identified in a man between 18 and 35 years old who had mild COVID-19 (a few samples of this study predate the infection). Cell type and time point are not known. The CDR3 spells CASRLYRDQPQHF. The CDR3 coding sequence is TGTGCCAGCAGGCTATACAGGGATCAGCCCCAGCATTTT.